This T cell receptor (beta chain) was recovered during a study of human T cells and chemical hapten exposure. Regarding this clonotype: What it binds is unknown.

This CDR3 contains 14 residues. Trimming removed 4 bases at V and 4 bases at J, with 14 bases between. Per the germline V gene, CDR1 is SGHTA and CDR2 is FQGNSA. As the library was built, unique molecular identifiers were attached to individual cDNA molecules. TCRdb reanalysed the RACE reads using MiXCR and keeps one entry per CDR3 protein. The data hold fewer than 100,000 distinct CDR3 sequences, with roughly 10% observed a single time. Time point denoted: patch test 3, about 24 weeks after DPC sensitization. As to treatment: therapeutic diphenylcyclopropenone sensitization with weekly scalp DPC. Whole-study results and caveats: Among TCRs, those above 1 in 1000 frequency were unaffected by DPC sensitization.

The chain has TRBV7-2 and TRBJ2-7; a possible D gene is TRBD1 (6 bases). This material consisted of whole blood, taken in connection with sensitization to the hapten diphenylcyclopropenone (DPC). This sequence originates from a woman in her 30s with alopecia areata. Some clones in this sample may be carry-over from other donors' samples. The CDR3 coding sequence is TGTGCCAGCAGCTCGGGGACACCAGCATACGAGCAGTACTTC. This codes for CASSSGTPAYEQYF.